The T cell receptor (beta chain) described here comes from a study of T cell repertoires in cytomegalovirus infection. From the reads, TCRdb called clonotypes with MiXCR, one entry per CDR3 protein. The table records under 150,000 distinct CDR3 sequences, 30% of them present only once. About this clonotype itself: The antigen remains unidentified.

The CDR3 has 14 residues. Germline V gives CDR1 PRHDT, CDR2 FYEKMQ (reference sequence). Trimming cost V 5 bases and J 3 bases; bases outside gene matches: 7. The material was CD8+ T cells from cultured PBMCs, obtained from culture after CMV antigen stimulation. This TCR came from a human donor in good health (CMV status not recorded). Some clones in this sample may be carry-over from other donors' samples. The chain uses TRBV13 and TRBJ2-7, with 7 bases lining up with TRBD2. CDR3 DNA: TGTGCCAGCAGCCCGCTTGGGGGGGGCTACGAGCAGTACTTC. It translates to CASSPLGGGYEQYF.